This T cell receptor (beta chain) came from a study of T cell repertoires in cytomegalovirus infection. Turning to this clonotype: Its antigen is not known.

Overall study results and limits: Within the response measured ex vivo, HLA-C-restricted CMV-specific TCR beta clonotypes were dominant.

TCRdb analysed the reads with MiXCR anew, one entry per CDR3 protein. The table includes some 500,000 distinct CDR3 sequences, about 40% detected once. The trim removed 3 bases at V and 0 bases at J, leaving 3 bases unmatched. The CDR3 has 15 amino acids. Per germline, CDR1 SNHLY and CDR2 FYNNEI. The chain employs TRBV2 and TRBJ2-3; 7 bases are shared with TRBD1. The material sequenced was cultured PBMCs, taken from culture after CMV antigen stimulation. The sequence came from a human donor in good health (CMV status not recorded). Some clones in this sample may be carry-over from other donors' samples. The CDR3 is CASSDGTASTDTQYF. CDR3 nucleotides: TGTGCCAGCAGTGATGGGACAGCTAGCACAGATACGCAGTATTTT.